Following are 2 T cell receptor beta chains from one sample sequenced in a study of blood T cell repertoires in COVID-19. Generated by immunoSEQ multiplex PCR, the TCRdb table keeps only in-frame clones and is missing some. Altogether approximately 91,000 clones are present, 87% being singletons, with the ten largest covering around 4.5%. The sequenced material came from peripheral blood. The receptors stem from a man between 65 and 85 years old with acute or convalescent COVID-19.

The chain recombines TRBV29-1 with TRBJ1-2, with D perhaps TRBD1 (5 bases). V was shortened by 6 bases and J by 5 bases, with 16 bases between the two germline ends. This CDR3 has 13 residues. The germline V gene encodes CDR1 SQVTM and CDR2 ANQGSEA. In DNA, the CDR3 is TGCAGCGTCGCCGCGGGGGTTGGATATGGCTACACCTTC. Its protein product is CSVAAGVGYGYTF. Based on the CDR3 plus reference TRBV29-1 and TRBJ1-2, the full variable domain is SAVISQKPSRDICQRGTSLTIQCQVDSQVTMMFWYRQQPGQSLTLIATANQGSEATYESGFVIDKFPISRPNLTFSTLTVSNMSPEDSSIYLCSVAAGVGYGYTFGSGTRLTVV.

The chain employs TRBV2 and TRBJ1-5; a weak D match, TRBD1 (5 bases). Germline V gene sequence: CDR1 SNHLY, CDR2 FYNNEI. The CDR3 loop spans 13 amino acids. V was pared by 7 bases and J by 3 bases, with 10 bases between. The CDR3 nucleotides are TGTGCCAGCACGGGGACTCCCAATCAGCCCCAGCATTTT. Protein sequence: CASTGTPNQPQHF.